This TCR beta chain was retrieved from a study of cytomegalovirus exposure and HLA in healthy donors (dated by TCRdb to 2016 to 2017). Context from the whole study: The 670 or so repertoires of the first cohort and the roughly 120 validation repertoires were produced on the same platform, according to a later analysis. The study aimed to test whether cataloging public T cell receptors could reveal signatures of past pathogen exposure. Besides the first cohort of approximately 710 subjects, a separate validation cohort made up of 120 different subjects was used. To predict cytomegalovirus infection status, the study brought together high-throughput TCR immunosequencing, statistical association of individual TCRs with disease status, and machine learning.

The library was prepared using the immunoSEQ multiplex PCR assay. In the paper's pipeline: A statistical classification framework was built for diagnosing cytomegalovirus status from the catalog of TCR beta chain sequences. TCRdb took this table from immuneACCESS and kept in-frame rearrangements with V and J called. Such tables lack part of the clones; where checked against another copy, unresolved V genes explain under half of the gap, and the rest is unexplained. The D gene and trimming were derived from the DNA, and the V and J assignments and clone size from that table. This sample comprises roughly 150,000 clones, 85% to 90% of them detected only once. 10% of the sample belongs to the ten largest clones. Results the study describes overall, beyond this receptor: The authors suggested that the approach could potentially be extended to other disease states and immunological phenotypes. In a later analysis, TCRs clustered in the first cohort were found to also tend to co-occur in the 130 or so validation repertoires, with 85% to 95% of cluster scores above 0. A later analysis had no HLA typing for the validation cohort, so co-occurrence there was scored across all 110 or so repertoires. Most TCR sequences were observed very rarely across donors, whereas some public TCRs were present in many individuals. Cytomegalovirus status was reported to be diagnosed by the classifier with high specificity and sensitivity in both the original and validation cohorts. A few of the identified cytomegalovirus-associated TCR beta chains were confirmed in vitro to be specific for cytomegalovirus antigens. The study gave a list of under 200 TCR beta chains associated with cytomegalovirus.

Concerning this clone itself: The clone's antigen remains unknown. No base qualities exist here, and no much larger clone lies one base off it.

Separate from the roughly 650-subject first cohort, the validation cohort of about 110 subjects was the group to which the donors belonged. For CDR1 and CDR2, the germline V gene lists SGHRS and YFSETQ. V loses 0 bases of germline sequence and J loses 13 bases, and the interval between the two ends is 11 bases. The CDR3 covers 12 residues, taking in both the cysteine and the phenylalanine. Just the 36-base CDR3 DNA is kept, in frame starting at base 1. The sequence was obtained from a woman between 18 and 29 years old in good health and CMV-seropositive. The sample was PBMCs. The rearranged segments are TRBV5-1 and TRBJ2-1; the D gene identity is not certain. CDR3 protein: CASSLVSTIQFF. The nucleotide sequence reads TGCGCCAGCAGCTTGGTGTCTACCATACAGTTCTTC. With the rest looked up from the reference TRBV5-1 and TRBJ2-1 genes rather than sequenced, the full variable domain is KAGVTQTPRYLIKTRGQQVTLSCSPISGHRSVSWYQQTPGQGLQFLFEYFSETQRNKGNFPGRFSGRQFSNSRSEMNVSTLELGDSALYLCASSLVSTIQFFGPGTRLTVL.